The T cell receptor beta chain described here comes from a study of shared clonotypes between healthy human individuals. The wider study: Donors had three CD4 naive, three CD4 memory, two CD8 naive and one CD8 memory plate apiece.

The CDR3 is 13 residues long. Germline CDR1 and CDR2: SGHRS and YFSETQ. J was trimmed by 8 bases and V by 4 bases; bases with no gene match: 6. From CD4+ cells came CD45RA+ naive and CD45RA-negative memory subsets. The study, taken as a whole, reports: Memory subsets generally showed smaller estimated richness than naive subsets did.

This clone showed up just a few times. Its target is unknown. Investigators spread the genomic DNA of each subset evenly over several immunoSEQ plates. TCRdb's copy holds only in-frame clones and misses some; the assay was immunoSEQ multiplex PCR. The table lists 2 million to 2.5 million clones, over 85% of them singletons. The rearrangement joins TRBV5-1 to TRBJ1-2; 9 nucleotides agree with TRBD1. The receptor was isolated from a man aged 18-30 years in good health. Some clones in this sample may be carry-over from other donors' samples. The sample consisted of naive CD4+ T cells from PBMCs. Documented subset: CD45RA+ positively selected. The CDR3 sequence: CASSKGQGEGYTF. The CDR3 DNA is TGCGCCAGCAGCAAGGGACAGGGAGAGGGCTACACCTTC.